In its sample, the clone carrying this T cell receptor (beta chain) was seen many times. The target antigen is unknown. Unique molecular identifiers tagged the TCRbeta library. Using its own MiXCR run on the PCR reads, TCRdb lists one record per CDR3 protein. The table has 350,000 to 500,000 distinct CDR3 sequences, around 46% seen once. The V end lost 3 bases, the J end lost 8 bases, and 13 bases lay between the germline ends. This CDR3 comprises 14 residues. The germline CDR1 and CDR2 sequences are MDHEN and SYDVKM. These data belong to a study of T-cell reconstitution after alpha-beta-depleted transplantation in children. Study-level findings and limits: Reportedly, alpha-beta T cells present about two months post-transplant originated from several hundred expanded clones of graft origin. Newly made T cells mostly supplied T-cell counts and diversity one year after transplant.

The sequences come from PBMCs, collected before TCRalphabeta/CD19-depleted stem cell transplant. The receptor comes from a girl aged 2 to 9 with aplastic anemia, due to receive a stem cell transplant. The chain is built from TRBV28 and TRBJ2-2; D is unclear. The DNA for the CDR3 is TGTGCCAGCAGTTTTCAAGCGTTGGTGGGGGAGCTGTTTTTT. It encodes CASSFQALVGELFF.